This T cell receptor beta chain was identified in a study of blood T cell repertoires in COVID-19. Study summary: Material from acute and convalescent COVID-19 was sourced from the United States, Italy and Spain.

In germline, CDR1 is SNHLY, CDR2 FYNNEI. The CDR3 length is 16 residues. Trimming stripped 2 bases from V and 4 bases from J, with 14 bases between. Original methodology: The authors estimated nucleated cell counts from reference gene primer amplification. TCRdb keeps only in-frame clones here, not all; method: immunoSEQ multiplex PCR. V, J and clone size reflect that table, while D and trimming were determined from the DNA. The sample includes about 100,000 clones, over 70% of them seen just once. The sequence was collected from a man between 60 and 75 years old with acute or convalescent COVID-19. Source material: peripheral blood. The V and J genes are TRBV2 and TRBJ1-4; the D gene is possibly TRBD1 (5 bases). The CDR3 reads CASSEPHRQINEKLFF. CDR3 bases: TGTGCCAGCAGTGAACCTCACAGACAGATTAATGAAAAACTGTTTTTT.